The 26 T cell receptor beta chains presented below share a single source sample, sequenced in a study of shared clonotypes between healthy human individuals. Sequenced by immunoSEQ multiplex PCR; TCRdb stores in-frame clones only, minus some. Of under 1,900,000 clones in the sample, just under 99% were seen once. Sequencing input: naive CD4+ T cells sorted from blood. Subset specified: CD45RA+ positively selected. These receptors were taken from a man younger than 45 in good health.

This rearrangement joins TRBV5-4 to TRBJ2-3; 14 bases fit TRBD2. With V trimmed by 5 bases and J by 5 bases, 7 bases remained unmatched. The CDR3 contains 16 residues. Germline CDR1 SGHNT, CDR2 YYREEE (reference sequence). Written as DNA, the CDR3 is TGTGCCAGCAGACGGGGACTAGCGGGAGAGGAAGATACGCAGTATTTT. It codes for CASRRGLAGEEDTQYF.

The rearrangement uses TRBV28 and TRBJ2-7; 7 bases map to TRBD2. V dropped 4 bases and J dropped 0; count of bases not matched to a gene: 9. CDR1 is MDHEN, CDR2 SYDVKM, per germline. The CDR3 length is 16 residues. This chain's CDR3 is CASSSPGLLSSYEQYF. Here the CDR3 DNA reads TGTGCCAGCAGTTCCCCGGGACTACTGAGCTCCTACGAGCAGTACTTC.

The V gene is TRBV10-3, the J gene TRBJ2-7; D may be TRBD2 (6 bases). Germline V CDR1 and CDR2: ENHRY, SYGVKD. The CDR3 extends over 16 amino acids. V was shortened by 4 bases and J by 6 bases, with 22 bases between the two germline ends. This chain's CDR3 is CAISVEGISGVREQYF. The CDR3 DNA follows: TGTGCCATCAGTGTGGAGGGAATATCGGGAGTCCGCGAGCAGTACTTC.

This chain links TRBV30 with TRBJ1-1; 7 bases are shared with TRBD1. The CDR3 extends over 16 amino acids. V shed 1 base, J shed 2 bases, and the junction held 10 bases outside the gene matches. Looked up from germline, CDR1 is GTSNPN and CDR2 is SVGIG (reference sequence). CDR3 nucleotides: TGTGCCTGGAGTGACGCTAGTCGACAGGGTAACACTGAAGCTTTCTTT. Protein: CAWSDASRQGNTEAFF.

The chain joins TRBV13 to TRBJ1-3; D ambiguous. CDR1 PRHDT and CDR2 FYEKMQ come from the germline V gene (reference sequence). Trimming shortened V by 5 bases and J by 2 bases, and 4 bases separated the two germline ends. This CDR3 has 12 amino acids. Written as DNA, the CDR3 is TGTGCCAGCAGCCGCGCTGGAAACACCATATATTTT. This gives the protein CASSRAGNTIYF.

The genes are TRBV14 and TRBJ2-4; D is possibly TRBD1 (6 bases). CDR1 SGHDN and CDR2 FVKESK come from the germline V gene. The germline V and J ends were trimmed by 1 base and 4 bases, with 14 bases remaining between them. The CDR3 runs to 16 residues. CDR3 nucleotides: TGTGCCAGCAGCCAAGGGGATAGGACAGAGAAAAACATTCAGTACTTC. This sequence encodes CASSQGDRTEKNIQYF.

The V call is TRBV18, the J call TRBJ2-2; D tentatively reads TRBD1 or TRBD2 (6 bases each). V dropped 3 bases and J dropped 0 bases, with 14 bases sitting between them. CDR3 length: 17 residues. The V gene's germline CDR1 is KGHSH and CDR2 LQKENI. In nucleotides, the CDR3 is TGTGCCAGCTCACCTTCGGAGGGGACACCGAACACCGGGGAGCTGTTTTTT. Its translation: CASSPSEGTPNTGELFF. The full variable domain, completed using reference TRBV18 and TRBJ2-2, is NAGVMQNPRHLVRRRGQEARLRCSPMKGHSHVYWYRQLPEEGLKFMVYLQKENIIDESGMPKERFSAEFPKEGPSILRIQQVVRGDSAAYFCASSPSEGTPNTGELFFGEGSRLTVL.

V usage is TRBV11-3 and J usage is TRBJ2-3; D gene ambiguous. V was trimmed by 2 bases and J by 2 bases, leaving 5 bases between them. This CDR3 region has 13 residues. CDR1 and CDR2 (germline): SGHNT, YENEEA. The chain's CDR3 is CASSLLVTDTQYF. The DNA of the CDR3 is TGTGCCAGCAGCTTACTTGTCACAGATACGCAGTATTTT.

The V call is TRBV9, the J call TRBJ2-2; 7 nucleotides match TRBD1. This CDR3 has 14 residues. The germline V gene encodes CDR1 SGDLS and CDR2 YYNGEE. V dropped 3 bases and J dropped 6; count of bases not matched to a gene: 5. Here the CDR3 reads CASSARQGSGELFF. DNA of the CDR3: TGTGCCAGCAGCGCCCGACAGGGCTCCGGGGAGCTGTTTTTT.

The chain links TRBV5-5 to TRBJ2-7; no clear D. This CDR3 has 15 residues. The V end was cut by 1 base, the J end by 3 bases, with 14 bases between. Germline V gene lookup returns CDR1 SGHKS and CDR2 YYEKEE (reference sequence). In DNA, the CDR3 is TGTGCCAGCAGCTTGAATAGGGTCGGCGACTACGAGCAGTACTTC. Translation: CASSLNRVGDYEQYF.

This rearrangement joins TRBV19 to TRBJ2-6; TRBD1 is a possible D gene (6 bases). Between the trimmed V and J ends, which lost 6 bases and 4 bases, there was a span of 16 bases. The CDR3 totals 16 residues. Per germline, CDR1 LNHDA and CDR2 SQIVND (reference sequence). This CDR3 reads CASRMDSLVGANVLTF. CDR3 bases: TGTGCCAGTAGGATGGACAGCCTAGTAGGGGCCAACGTCCTGACTTTC. Looking up the rest from reference TRBV19 and TRBJ2-6 gives the full variable domain: DGGITQSPKYLFRKEGQNVTLSCEQNLNHDAMYWYRQDPGQGLRLIYYSQIVNDFQKGDIAEGYSVSREKKESFPLTVTSAQKNPTAFYLCASRMDSLVGANVLTFGAGSRLTVL.

The CDR3 DNA sequence: TGTGCCAGCACTACCTGGGGCGATACTAGCGATGAGCAGTTCTTC. Its translation: CASTTWGDTSDEQFF. The chain recombines TRBV6-5 with TRBJ2-1, with 7 bases that match TRBD2. With V trimmed by 7 bases and J by 8 bases, 14 bases remained unmatched. Germline CDR1 and CDR2: MNHEY and SVGAGI. The CDR3 has 15 amino acids.

The J gene is TRBJ2-7, the V gene TRBV12-5; D possibly corresponds to TRBD2 (6 bases). The CDR3 loop spans 18 amino acids. V gave up 2 bases and J gave up 2 bases, with 22 bases separating them. Germline values: CDR1 LGHNT, CDR2 FRNRAP. The CDR3 loop reads CASGLPPGVRVFTYEQYF. The CDR3, as DNA: TGTGCTAGTGGTTTGCCACCGGGGGTTAGGGTTTTCACCTACGAGCAGTACTTC.

The CDR3 coding sequence is TGCAGCGCACAGGACAGGGGGTTGGACTATGGCTACACCTTC. Its translation is CSAQDRGLDYGYTF. V and J are TRBV29-1 and TRBJ1-2; TRBD1 matches 10 bases. This CDR3 is built from 14 residues. V shed 7 bases, J shed 3 bases, and the junction held 8 bases outside the gene matches. Germline V gene sequence: CDR1 SQVTM, CDR2 ANQGSEA.

This clone has only one observation. The rearrangement uses TRBV7-2 and TRBJ1-1; no clear D gene. Germline CDR1 is SGHTA and CDR2 is FQGNSA. V lost 5 bases, J lost 6 bases, and 19 bases lay in between. This CDR3 is built from 15 residues. The CDR3 nucleotides read TGTGCCAGCAGCCCAGCCGTCGGGAGGCGCGCTGAAGCTTTCTTT. It yields the protein CASSPAVGRRAEAFF.

This clone appeared a single time. This rearrangement joins TRBV18 to TRBJ2-1, with D unclear. The germline V gene has CDR1 KGHSH and CDR2 LQKENI. V dropped 3 bases and J dropped 8 bases, with 8 bases sitting between them. The length of the CDR3 is 12 residues. CDR3 protein: CASSPGKDEQFF. As DNA, the CDR3 is TGTGCCAGCTCACCGGGGAAAGATGAGCAGTTCTTC.

The genes are TRBV4-1 and TRBJ1-3, with D hard to call. The CDR3 contains 15 residues. Trimming removed 0 bases at V and 4 bases at J, with 10 bases between. Germline V gene lookup returns CDR1 MGHRA and CDR2 YSYEKL. The CDR3 DNA reads as TGCGCCAGCAGCCAAGATCTTGGGCGCGGAAACACCATATATTTT. Amino acid sequence: CASSQDLGRGNTIYF.

The rearrangement uses TRBV6-5 and TRBJ2-7, with D possibly TRBD2 on 5 matching bases. V shed 6 bases and J shed 3 bases, with 15 bases lying between them. Germline values: CDR1 MNHEY, CDR2 SVGAGI. This CDR3 spans 14 amino acids. CDR3 in amino acids: CASRPRRTGYEQYF. Written as DNA, the CDR3 is TGTGCCAGCAGACCTCGGAGGACTGGCTACGAGCAGTACTTC.

The chain joins TRBV7-8 to TRBJ2-7, with no clear D. In germline, CDR1 is SGHVS, CDR2 FQNEAQ. This CDR3 region has 14 residues. Between the trimmed V and J ends, which lost 6 bases and 3 bases, there was a span of 15 bases. CDR3 nucleotide sequence: TGTGCCAGCAGTCGTGAAAGGAAAGACTACGAGCAGTACTTC. Protein sequence: CASSRERKDYEQYF.

The gene calls are TRBV15 and TRBJ1-5; 7 bases match TRBD1. The CDR3 is made up of 15 amino acids. Germline V gene data show CDR1 as LNHNV and CDR2 as YYDKDF (reference sequence). J was trimmed by 5 bases and V by 6 bases; bases with no gene match: 10. CDR3 protein: CATRSAGQLHQPQHF. DNA for the CDR3: TGTGCCACCAGATCGGCGGGACAGCTTCATCAGCCCCAGCATTTT.

This rearrangement joins TRBV19 to TRBJ2-1, with a possible D match to TRBD1 (6 bases). The CDR3 is 13 residues long. The germline V gene has CDR1 LNHDA and CDR2 SQIVND (reference sequence). V dropped 3 bases and J dropped 3 bases, with 6 bases sitting between them. Here the CDR3 reads CASSMDSYNEQFF. CDR3 nucleotide sequence: TGTGCCAGTAGTATGGACAGCTACAATGAGCAGTTCTTC.

This chain uses TRBV29-1 with TRBJ2-7; tentative D call: TRBD2 (6 bases). Trimming stripped 4 bases from V and 5 bases from J, with 18 bases between. This CDR3 spans 14 amino acids. The germline gives CDR1 SQVTM, CDR2 ANQGSEA. The CDR3 DNA reads TGCAGCGTTGGCCAGGGCGGGGTAAGGCACGAGCAGTACTTC. Its protein is CSVGQGGVRHEQYF.

The gene calls are TRBV28 and TRBJ2-3; D is tentatively TRBD1 or TRBD2 (6 bases each). Germline CDR1 is MDHEN and CDR2 is SYDVKM. The CDR3 has 15 residues. V was clipped by 2 bases and J by 4 bases, with 13 bases between them. As DNA, the CDR3 is TGTGCCAGCAGTTTAAAGCTAGGGGGGCCAGATACGCAGTATTTT. Amino acid sequence: CASSLKLGGPDTQYF.

This clone was recorded only once. V is TRBV2 and J is TRBJ2-6, with D possibly TRBD2 on 5 matching bases. Trimming stripped 5 bases from V and 2 bases from J, with 10 bases between. The germline V gene encodes CDR1 SNHLY and CDR2 FYNNEI. The CDR3 contains 15 residues. The CDR3 here is CASSPLATGANVLTF. CDR3 sequence (DNA): TGTGCCAGCAGTCCGTTAGCGACTGGGGCCAACGTCCTGACTTTC.

The sample holds one count of this clone. V usage is TRBV2 and J usage is TRBJ2-3, with D possibly matching TRBD2 (5 bases). This CDR3 spans 14 amino acids. V lost 4 bases to trimming and J lost 3 bases, with 11 bases between them. Germline loops: CDR1 SNHLY, CDR2 FYNNEI. The CDR3 here is CASSVREGTDTQYF. The DNA of the CDR3 is TGTGCCAGCAGTGTACGGGAAGGAACAGATACGCAGTATTTT.

This chain connects TRBV15 to TRBJ2-2; the D is unclear. Germline V gives CDR1 LNHNV, CDR2 YYDKDF (reference sequence). The CDR3 has 16 amino acids. The ends were cut back, 0 bases at V and 0 bases at J, with 8 bases in the middle. The CDR3 protein is CATSRDRGANTGELFF. The CDR3 bases are TGTGCCACCAGCAGAGATCGTGGGGCGAACACCGGGGAGCTGTTTTTT.